The 20 T cell receptor beta chains in this list originate from one sample, sequenced in a study of T cells after yellow fever vaccination. TCRdb independently ran MiXCR on the 5' RACE reads; one entry per CDR3 protein. The sample lists 610,000 or so distinct CDR3 sequences; 10% to 15% were seen once. Sequencing used PBMCs, obtained on the day of the yellow fever booster vaccination. These TCRs come from a man younger than 40 who received the YFV17D yellow fever vaccine.

The gene calls are TRBV5-4 and TRBJ2-7; D perhaps matches TRBD1 (6 bases). Between the trimmed V and J ends, which lost 3 bases and 4 bases, there was a span of 17 bases. Germline V gene sequence: CDR1 SGHNT, CDR2 YYREEE (reference sequence). The CDR3 loop spans 15 amino acids. The CDR3: CASSSDSSTGYEQYF. The CDR3 DNA follows: TGTGCCAGCAGCTCGGACAGTTCTACGGGGTACGAGCAGTACTTC.

The rearrangement joins TRBV7-9 to TRBJ2-7; TRBD2 aligns across 10 bases. Germline V CDR1 and CDR2: SEHNR, FQNEAQ (reference sequence). V gave up 8 bases and J gave up 5 bases; unmatched junction bases: 6. CDR3 length: 13 residues. The CDR3 DNA reads as TGTGCCAGCGGCGAGCTAGCGGGAGACGAGCAGTACTTC. Translation gives CASGELAGDEQYF.

This clonotype was detected a few times. V and J are TRBV14 and TRBJ1-6; no firm D call. There are 15 residues in the CDR3. The ends were cut back, 5 bases at V and 0 bases at J, with 8 bases in the middle. Germline loops: CDR1 SGHDN, CDR2 FVKESK. The CDR3 is CASSAHSSYNSPLHF. DNA for the CDR3: TGTGCCAGCAGCGCCCACAGCTCCTATAATTCACCCCTCCACTTT. Using reference TRBV14 and TRBJ1-6 for the parts outside the CDR3, the full variable domain is EAGVTQFPSHSVIEKGQTVTLRCDPISGHDNLYWYRRVMGKEIKFLLHFVKESKQDESGMPNNRFLAERTGGTYSTLKVQPAELEDSGVYFCASSAHSSYNSPLHFGNGTRLTVT.

The V gene is TRBV29-1, the J gene TRBJ2-6, with 14 bases fitting TRBD2. The CDR3 extends over 18 amino acids. Germline V lookup: CDR1 SQVTM, CDR2 ANQGSEA. J gave up 2 bases and V 7 bases, and 10 bases lay outside the gene matches. CDR3: CSGGDPGLAGAGANVLTF. The CDR3 DNA follows: TGCAGCGGCGGCGATCCGGGACTAGCGGGAGCTGGGGCCAACGTCCTGACTTTC.

The DNA of the CDR3 is TGTGCCAGCAGCGTAGGGACCGGGACTAGCGGGATGGGAGTCCGTGATACGCAGTATTTT. As protein: CASSVGTGTSGMGVRDTQYF. The chain is built from TRBV9 and TRBJ2-3; 13 positions match TRBD2. Germline V gene lookup returns CDR1 SGDLS and CDR2 YYNGEE. This CDR3 is 20 amino acids long. The trim removed 0 bases at V and 6 bases at J, leaving 16 bases unmatched.

This clonotype has only a few counts. The CDR3 nucleotides are TGTGCCAGCAGCGTCCGGGACAACCGCTACGAGCAGTACTTC. It specifies CASSVRDNRYEQYF. The rearrangement joins TRBV12-3 or TRBV12-4 to TRBJ2-7; tentative D call: TRBD1 (6 bases). The V end lost 6 bases, the J end lost 3 bases, and 15 bases lay between the germline ends. The length of the CDR3 is 14 residues.

This clonotype was observed a handful of times. The rearrangement uses TRBV4-3 and TRBJ2-3, with D unclear. Trimming removed 0 bases at V and 7 bases at J, with 14 bases between. The V gene's germline CDR1 is LGHNA and CDR2 YSLEER. The CDR3 is 15 amino acids. The CDR3 here is CASSQDGLGLNTQYF. The CDR3 nucleotides read TGCGCCAGCAGCCAAGATGGGCTGGGATTGAATACGCAGTATTTT.

The chain's CDR3 is CSARAQAGRTDTQYF. CDR3 coding DNA: TGCAGTGCTAGAGCACAAGCGGGAAGGACAGATACGCAGTATTTT. The chain links TRBV20-1 to TRBJ2-3, with 7 bases matching TRBD2. Trimming removed 1 base from V and 3 bases from J; junction bases left unmatched: 7. The CDR3 consists of 15 residues. In germline, CDR1 is DFQATT, CDR2 SNEGSKA (reference sequence).

The rearrangement links TRBV6-5 to TRBJ2-5, with 7 bases identical to TRBD2. The CDR3 runs 15 residues. The germline V gene encodes CDR1 MNHEY and CDR2 SVGAGI. V was pared by 5 bases and J by 3 bases, with 9 bases of the junction left unmatched. The CDR3 coding sequence is TGTGCCAGCAGTCCGCGGGGGAGGGGAAAAGAGACCCAGTACTTC. This codes for CASSPRGRGKETQYF.

A few counts support this clonotype. V is TRBV27 and J is TRBJ1-3, with D perhaps TRBD1 (5 bases). Trimming cost V 6 bases and J 4 bases, with 25 bases left between them. The CDR3 consists of 18 residues. Germline values: CDR1 MNHEY, CDR2 SMNVEV (reference sequence). CDR3 amino acids: CASSPGFAAGLLGNTIYF. The CDR3, as DNA: TGTGCCAGCAGCCCCGGATTTGCCGCAGGGCTGTTGGGAAACACCATATATTTT.

This chain uses TRBV6-1 with TRBJ2-2; 14 bases fit TRBD2. Looked up from germline, CDR1 is MNHNS and CDR2 is SASEGT. This CDR3 is built from 16 residues. J lost 7 bases, V lost 6 bases, and 7 bases had no gene match. CDR3 in amino acids: CASSLGLAGEVGELFF. The DNA of the CDR3 is TGTGCCAGCAGCTTGGGACTAGCGGGAGAGGTCGGGGAGCTGTTTTTT.

This clonotype occurred many times. This chain connects TRBV4-2 to TRBJ1-1, with unresolved D. Germline V CDR1 and CDR2: LGHNA, YNFKEQ. Trimming cost V 5 bases and J 3 bases, with 10 bases left between them. This CDR3 has 13 amino acids. The CDR3 reads CASSSSGDTEAFF. In DNA, the CDR3 is TGTGCCAGCAGCTCTTCCGGGGACACTGAAGCTTTCTTT.

This clonotype was found a few times. CDR3 nucleotides: TGTGCCAGCAGCTTCGTTTCTCAGGGGAACACCGGGGAGCTGTTTTTT. It is translated as CASSFVSQGNTGELFF. This rearrangement joins TRBV7-2 to TRBJ2-2; tentative D call: TRBD1 (5 bases). The CDR3 consists of 16 residues. V was trimmed by 3 bases and J by 1 base, leaving 12 bases between them. Germline-derived CDR1 and CDR2 are SGHTA and FQGNSA.

The chain combines TRBV12-3 or TRBV12-4 with TRBJ1-2; 9 bases are a match to TRBD1. With V trimmed by 5 bases and J by 7 bases, 5 bases remained unmatched. This CDR3 has 13 amino acids. This CDR3 is CASSQQGARGYTF. CDR3 in DNA: TGTGCCAGCAGTCAACAGGGGGCTCGTGGCTACACCTTC.

A few counts support this clonotype. The V gene is TRBV20-1, the J gene TRBJ2-7; possible D gene TRBD1, 6 bases. V lost 3 bases and J 5 bases, leaving 8 bases between the germline ends. The CDR3 covers 11 residues. CDR1 and CDR2 (germline): DFQATT, SNEGSKA (reference sequence). The CDR3 DNA reads TGCAGTGCTAGTGGGGGCAACGAGCAGTACTTC. It is translated as CSASGGNEQYF.

This chain joins TRBV6-5 and TRBJ2-2; D is perhaps TRBD2 (6 bases). This CDR3 region has 14 residues. V lost 2 bases and J 7 bases, leaving 11 bases between the germline ends. Germline assignment: CDR1 MNHEY and CDR2 SVGAGI. For the CDR3, the DNA is TGTGCCAGCAGTTACCAGTGGAGGGACGGGGAGCTGTTTTTT. Amino acids: CASSYQWRDGELFF.

The chain combines TRBV4-3 with TRBJ1-1; TRBD1 is a possible D gene (5 bases). V lost 4 bases, J lost 4 bases, and 16 bases lay in between. The length of the CDR3 is 15 residues. Per germline, CDR1 LGHNA and CDR2 YSLEER. Here the CDR3 reads CASSPAAGATTEAFF. CDR3 bases: TGCGCCAGCAGCCCGGCAGCCGGGGCTACCACTGAAGCTTTCTTT.

This clonotype appeared many times. The chain uses TRBV5-6 and TRBJ1-1; D uncertain. CDR1 is SGHDT and CDR2 is YYEEEE in the germline V gene. With 0 bases removed from V and 1 base from J, the gap between germline ends came to 7 bases. The CDR3 consists of 14 residues. The CDR3 DNA sequence: TGTGCCAGCAGCTTGGGACACCCGAACACTGAAGCTTTCTTT. Amino acid sequence: CASSLGHPNTEAFF.

This clonotype turned up a few times. This chain links TRBV24-1 with TRBJ2-7; D might be TRBD1 or TRBD2, each matching 5 bases. Trimming removed 2 bases from V and 3 bases from J, with 16 bases in between. Per the germline V gene, CDR1 is KGHDR and CDR2 is SFDVKD. The CDR3 is 16 amino acids. CDR3 sequence: CATSDSASRDGYEQYF. For the CDR3, the DNA is TGTGCCACCAGTGATTCAGCCTCCCGGGACGGCTACGAGCAGTACTTC.

The V call is TRBV12-3 or TRBV12-4, the J call TRBJ2-4; D is unresolved. CDR3 length: 18 amino acids. The V end lost 7 bases, the J end lost 0 bases, and 22 bases lay between the germline ends. The CDR3 loop reads CASIIGHGGRIAKNIQYF. The CDR3 DNA is TGTGCCAGCATCATAGGTCATGGTGGGCGGATAGCCAAAAACATTCAGTACTTC.